This TCR beta chain is from a study of blood T cell repertoires in COVID-19. Turning to the study itself: Donors in the United States, Italy and Spain gave samples during acute or convalescent COVID-19. Sources were T cells, B-cell-depleted T cells, or PBMCs; the material itself was cDNA or gDNA.

Under the authors' procedure: Reference gene primers were amplified, and this amplification served to estimate nucleated cell counts. Using immunoSEQ multiplex PCR, the repertoire was profiled, and TCRdb retains in-frame clones only, with some absent. V and J calls and clone size are copied from that table; D and trimming were computed from the DNA. The sample lists some 200,000 clones, more than 65% occurring once. CDR1 and CDR2 (germline): SGHRS, YFSETQ. This CDR3 has 14 amino acids. The V gene end was trimmed by 4 bases and the J gene end by 0 bases; junction bases not matched to a gene: 3. The chain uses TRBV5-1 and TRBJ2-5; 7 nucleotides line up with TRBD1. The specimen was peripheral blood. The receptor was isolated from a woman aged 40 to 50 who had recovered from COVID-19. The CDR3 is CASSKGQNQETQYF. In DNA form, the CDR3 reads TGCGCCAGCAGCAAGGGACAGAACCAAGAGACCCAGTACTTC.